This T cell receptor (beta chain) appears in the sequencing data of a study of vaccination and CD4 T cells after COVID-19. Study as a whole: Subjects got two shots of BNT162b2 or mRNA-1273 vaccine. From HCoV-229E, HCoV-OC43, HCoV-NL63 and SARS-CoV-2, overlapping spike peptides were used to stimulate the cells.

CDR3 size: 13 residues. CDR1 is KGHDR, CDR2 SFDVKD, per germline. V was clipped by 9 bases and J by 3 bases; unmatched bases: 5. Concerning this clonotype: As yet, its antigen is unknown.

Researchers used the Oncomine TCR Beta short-read assay to sequence DNA from cultured CD4+ T cells. TCRdb analysed the PCR reads with MiXCR anew, one entry per CDR3 protein. The sample has around 10,000 distinct CDR3 sequences, around 60% seen once. Treatment in this sample: approximately 10-day PBMC culture with coronavirus spike peptide pools or control peptides (ViraFEST assay). This sequence joins TRBV24-1 and TRBJ2-3; TRBD1 aligns across 7 bases. This receptor was identified in a human donor with COVID-19. Sequenced here: cultured CD4+ T cells from blood, sampled after SARS-CoV-2 vaccination. The CDR3 nucleotides are TGTGCCACCCAACGACAGGGTACAGATACGCAGTATTTT. Translation gives CATQRQGTDTQYF.